This T cell receptor beta chain was sequenced in a study of control samples from healthy donors and cancer patients. Using immunoSEQ multiplex PCR, the repertoire was profiled, and TCRdb retains in-frame clones only, with some absent. The sample shows 150,000 or so clones, 93% of them seen only once. This CDR3 has 15 amino acids. Germline V gene sequence: CDR1 SGHNT, CDR2 YYREEE (reference sequence). The ends were cut back, 4 bases at V and 0 bases at J, with 11 bases in the middle. The chain carries TRBV5-4 and TRBJ2-1; D is perhaps TRBD2 (5 bases). The receptor's source is a man between 18 and 35 years old in good health. The sample was blood. CDR3 in amino acids: CASSTAASSYNEQFF. In nucleotides, the CDR3 is TGTGCCAGCAGCACAGCGGCCAGCTCCTACAATGAGCAGTTCTTC.